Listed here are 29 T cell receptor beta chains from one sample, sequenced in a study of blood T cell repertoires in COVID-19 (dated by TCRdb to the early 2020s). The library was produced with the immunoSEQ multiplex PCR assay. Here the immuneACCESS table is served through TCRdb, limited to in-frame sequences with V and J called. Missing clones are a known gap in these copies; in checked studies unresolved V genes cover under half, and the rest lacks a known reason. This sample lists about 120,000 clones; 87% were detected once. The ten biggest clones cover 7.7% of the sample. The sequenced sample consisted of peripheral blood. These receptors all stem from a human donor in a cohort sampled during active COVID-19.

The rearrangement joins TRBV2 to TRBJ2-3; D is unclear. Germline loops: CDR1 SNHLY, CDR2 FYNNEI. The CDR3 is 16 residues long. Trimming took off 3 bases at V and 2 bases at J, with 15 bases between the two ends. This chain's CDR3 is CASSDRRGTTTDTQYF. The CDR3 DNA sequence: TGTGCCAGCAGTGATAGAAGAGGAACAACCACAGATACGCAGTATTTT. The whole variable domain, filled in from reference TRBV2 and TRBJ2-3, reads EPEVTQTPSHQVTQMGQEVILRCVPISNHLYFYWYRQILGQKVEFLVSFYNNEISEKSEIFDDQFSVERPDGSNFTLKIRSTKLEDSAMYFCASSDRRGTTTDTQYFGPGTRLTVL.

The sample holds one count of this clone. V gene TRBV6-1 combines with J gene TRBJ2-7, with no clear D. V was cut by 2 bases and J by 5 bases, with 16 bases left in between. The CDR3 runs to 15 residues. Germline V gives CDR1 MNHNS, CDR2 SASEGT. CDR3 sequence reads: CASSEIAFPNDEQYF. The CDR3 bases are TGTGCCAGCAGTGAAATTGCGTTCCCCAATGACGAGCAGTACTTC.

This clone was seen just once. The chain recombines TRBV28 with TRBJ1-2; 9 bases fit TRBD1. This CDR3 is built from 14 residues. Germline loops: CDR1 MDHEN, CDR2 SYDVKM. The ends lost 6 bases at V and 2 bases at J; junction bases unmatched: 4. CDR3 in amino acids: CASRGTGSNYGYTF. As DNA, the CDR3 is TGTGCCAGCAGAGGGACAGGGTCCAACTATGGCTACACCTTC.

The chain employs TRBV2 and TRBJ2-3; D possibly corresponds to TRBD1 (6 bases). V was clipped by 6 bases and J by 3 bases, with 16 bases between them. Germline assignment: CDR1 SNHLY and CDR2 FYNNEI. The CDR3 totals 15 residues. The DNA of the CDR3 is TGTGCCAGCAGCGCCCAGGGGTTAGGGACAGATACGCAGTATTTT. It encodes CASSAQGLGTDTQYF.

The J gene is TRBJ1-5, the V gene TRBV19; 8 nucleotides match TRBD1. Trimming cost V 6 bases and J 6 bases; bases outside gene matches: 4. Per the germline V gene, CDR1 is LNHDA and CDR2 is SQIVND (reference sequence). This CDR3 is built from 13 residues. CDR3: CASSGTGGQPQHF. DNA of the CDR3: TGTGCCAGTAGCGGGACAGGCGGTCAGCCCCAGCATTTT.

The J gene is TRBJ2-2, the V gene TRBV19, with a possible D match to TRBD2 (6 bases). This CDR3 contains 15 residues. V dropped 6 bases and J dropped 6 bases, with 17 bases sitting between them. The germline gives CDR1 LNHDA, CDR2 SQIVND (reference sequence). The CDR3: CASSLGTPIAGELFF. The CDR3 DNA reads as TGTGCCAGTAGCCTTGGGACTCCAATTGCCGGGGAGCTGTTTTTT.

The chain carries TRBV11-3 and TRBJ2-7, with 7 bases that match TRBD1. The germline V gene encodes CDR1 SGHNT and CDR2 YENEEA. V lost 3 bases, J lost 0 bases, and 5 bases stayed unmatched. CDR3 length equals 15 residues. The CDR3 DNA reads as TGTGCCAGCAGCTTGGGACAGCCGAGCTCCTACGAGCAGTACTTC. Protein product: CASSLGQPSSYEQYF.

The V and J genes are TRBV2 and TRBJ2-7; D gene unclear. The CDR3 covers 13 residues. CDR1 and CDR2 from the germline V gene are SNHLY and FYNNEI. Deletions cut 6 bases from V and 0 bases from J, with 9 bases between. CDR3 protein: CASSPGRSYEQYF. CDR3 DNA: TGTGCCAGCAGCCCAGGCCGCTCCTACGAGCAGTACTTC.

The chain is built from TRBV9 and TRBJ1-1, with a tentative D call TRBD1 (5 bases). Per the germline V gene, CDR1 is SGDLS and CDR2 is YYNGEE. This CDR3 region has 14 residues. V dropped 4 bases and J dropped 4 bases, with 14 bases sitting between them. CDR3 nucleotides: TGTGCCAGCAGCACCCGGACCGGGGGCACTGAAGCTTTCTTT. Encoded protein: CASSTRTGGTEAFF.

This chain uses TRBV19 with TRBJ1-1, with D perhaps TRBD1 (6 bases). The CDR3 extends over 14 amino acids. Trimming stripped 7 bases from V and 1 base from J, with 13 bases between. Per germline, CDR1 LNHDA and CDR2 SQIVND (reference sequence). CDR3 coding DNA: TGTGCCAGTAAGGGACAACCCCAGAACACTGAAGCTTTCTTT. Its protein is CASKGQPQNTEAFF.

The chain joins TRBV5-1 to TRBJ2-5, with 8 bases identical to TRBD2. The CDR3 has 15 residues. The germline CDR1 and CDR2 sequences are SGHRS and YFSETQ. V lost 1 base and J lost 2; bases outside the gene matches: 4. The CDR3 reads CASSLSGGPQETQYF. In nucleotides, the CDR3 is TGCGCCAGCAGCTTGTCGGGAGGGCCTCAAGAGACCCAGTACTTC.

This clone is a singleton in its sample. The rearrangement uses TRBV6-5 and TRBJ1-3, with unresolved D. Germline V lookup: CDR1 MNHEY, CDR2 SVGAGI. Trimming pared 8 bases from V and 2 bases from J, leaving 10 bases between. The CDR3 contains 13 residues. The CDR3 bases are TGTGCCAGCGGTAATGGGCCTGGAAACACCATATATTTT. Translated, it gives CASGNGPGNTIYF.

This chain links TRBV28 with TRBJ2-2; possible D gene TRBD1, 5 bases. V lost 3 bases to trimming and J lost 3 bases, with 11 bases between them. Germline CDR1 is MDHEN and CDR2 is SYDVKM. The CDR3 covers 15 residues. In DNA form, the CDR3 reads TGTGCCAGCAGTTTGGCAGGGTTTTACACCGGGGAGCTGTTTTTT. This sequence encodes CASSLAGFYTGELFF.

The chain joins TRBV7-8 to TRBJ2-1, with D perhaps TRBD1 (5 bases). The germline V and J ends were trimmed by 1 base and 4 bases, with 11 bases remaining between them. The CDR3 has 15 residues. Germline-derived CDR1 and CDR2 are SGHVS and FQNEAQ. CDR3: CASSLGQGRYNEQFF. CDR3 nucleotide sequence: TGTGCCAGCAGCTTAGGGCAGGGTAGGTACAATGAGCAGTTCTTC.

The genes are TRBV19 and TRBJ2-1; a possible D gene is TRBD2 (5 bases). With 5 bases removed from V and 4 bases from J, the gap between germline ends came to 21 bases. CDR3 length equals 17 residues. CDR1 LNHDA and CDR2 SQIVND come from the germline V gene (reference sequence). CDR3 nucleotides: TGTGCCAGTAGTTCCGACACCGGGCCTCCGGGATACAATGAGCAGTTCTTC. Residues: CASSSDTGPPGYNEQFF.

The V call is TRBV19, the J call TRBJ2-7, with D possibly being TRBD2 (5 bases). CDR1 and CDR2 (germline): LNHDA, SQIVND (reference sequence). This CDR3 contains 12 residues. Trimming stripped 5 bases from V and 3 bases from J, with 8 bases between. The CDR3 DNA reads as TGTGCCAGTAGTCCGGGGAGCTACGAGCAGTACTTC. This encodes CASSPGSYEQYF.

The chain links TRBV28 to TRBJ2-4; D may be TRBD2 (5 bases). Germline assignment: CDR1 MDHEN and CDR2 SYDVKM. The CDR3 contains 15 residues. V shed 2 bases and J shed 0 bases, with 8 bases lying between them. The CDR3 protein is CASSLPGLAKNIQYF. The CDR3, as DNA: TGTGCCAGCAGTTTACCCGGACTAGCCAAAAACATTCAGTACTTC.

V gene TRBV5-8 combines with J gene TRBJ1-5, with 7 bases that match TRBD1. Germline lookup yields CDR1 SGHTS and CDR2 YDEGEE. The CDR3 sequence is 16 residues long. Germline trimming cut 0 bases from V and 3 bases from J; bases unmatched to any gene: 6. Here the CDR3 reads CASSLGGQSHNQPQHF. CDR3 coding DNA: TGTGCCAGCAGCTTGGGGGGACAGTCACACAATCAGCCCCAGCATTTT.

The CDR3 DNA reads as TGTGCCAGTAGTACCGCCGGCGGTACCTACAATGAGCAGTTCTTC. Its translation is CASSTAGGTYNEQFF. The chain is built from TRBV19 and TRBJ2-1; the D is unclear. CDR1 is LNHDA, CDR2 SQIVND, per germline (reference sequence). Trimming took 4 bases from V and 2 from J, leaving 12 bases between them. CDR3 size: 15 residues.

The CDR3 region is CASSWDRPSNQPQHF. Here the CDR3 DNA reads TGTGCCAGCAGTTGGGACAGGCCTAGCAATCAGCCCCAGCATTTT. The J gene is TRBJ1-5, the V gene TRBV6-2 or TRBV6-3; 8 bases map to TRBD1. J lost 0 bases, V lost 4 bases, and 2 bases had no gene match. CDR3 length: 15 residues. Germline CDR1 reads MNHEY; CDR2 reads SVGEGT.

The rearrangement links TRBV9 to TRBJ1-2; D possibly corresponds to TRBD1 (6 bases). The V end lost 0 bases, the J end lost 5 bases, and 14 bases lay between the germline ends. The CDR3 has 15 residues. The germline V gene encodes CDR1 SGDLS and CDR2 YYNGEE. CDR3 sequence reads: CASSVGSDREYGYTF. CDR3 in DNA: TGTGCCAGCAGCGTAGGGTCGGACAGAGAATATGGCTACACCTTC.

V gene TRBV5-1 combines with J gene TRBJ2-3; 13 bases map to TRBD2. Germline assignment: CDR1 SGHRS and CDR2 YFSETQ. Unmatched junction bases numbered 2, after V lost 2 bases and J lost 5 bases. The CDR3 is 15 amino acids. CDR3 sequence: CASSFTSGREDTQYF. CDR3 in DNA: TGCGCCAGCAGCTTTACTAGCGGGAGGGAAGATACGCAGTATTTT.

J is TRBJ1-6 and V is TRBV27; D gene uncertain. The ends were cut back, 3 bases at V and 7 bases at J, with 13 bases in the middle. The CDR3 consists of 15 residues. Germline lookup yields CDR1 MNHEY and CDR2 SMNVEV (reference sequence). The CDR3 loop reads CASSFEGPRNSPLHF. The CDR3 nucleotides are TGTGCCAGCAGTTTCGAGGGCCCCCGGAATTCACCCCTCCACTTT.

The CDR3, as DNA: TGTGCCAGCAGCTTAGCCCTGGGGGCTAGCGGGGGGGGGCAGTTCTTC. The encoded protein is CASSLALGASGGGQFF. The chain is built from TRBV11-2 and TRBJ2-1; 12 bases agree with TRBD2. CDR1 and CDR2 from the germline V gene are SGHAT and FQNNGV. This CDR3 region has 16 residues. The trim removed 1 base at V and 12 bases at J, leaving 10 bases unmatched.

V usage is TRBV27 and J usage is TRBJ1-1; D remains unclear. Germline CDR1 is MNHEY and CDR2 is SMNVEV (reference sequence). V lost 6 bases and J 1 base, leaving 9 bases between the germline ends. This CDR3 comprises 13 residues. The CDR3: CASRETRNTEAFF. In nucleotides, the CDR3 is TGTGCCAGCAGAGAGACAAGGAACACTGAAGCTTTCTTT.

Here the CDR3 DNA reads TGTGCCAGCTCACCGAACAGGGAAACTGAAGCTTTCTTT. Amino acids: CASSPNRETEAFF. The rearrangement joins TRBV18 to TRBJ1-1; D perhaps matches TRBD1 (6 bases). The CDR3 is 13 residues long. Deletions cut 3 bases from V and 5 bases from J, with 10 bases between. Germline values: CDR1 KGHSH, CDR2 LQKENI. Combining the CDR3 with reference TRBV18 and TRBJ1-1 gives the whole variable domain NAGVMQNPRHLVRRRGQEARLRCSPMKGHSHVYWYRQLPEEGLKFMVYLQKENIIDESGMPKERFSAEFPKEGPSILRIQQVVRGDSAAYFCASSPNRETEAFFGQGTRLTVV.

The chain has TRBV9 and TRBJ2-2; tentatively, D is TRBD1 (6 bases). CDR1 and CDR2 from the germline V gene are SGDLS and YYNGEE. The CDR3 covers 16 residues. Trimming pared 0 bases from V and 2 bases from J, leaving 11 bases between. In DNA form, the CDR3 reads TGTGCCAGCAGCGTAGGAAGACAGGCAAACACCGGGGAGCTGTTTTTT. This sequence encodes CASSVGRQANTGELFF.

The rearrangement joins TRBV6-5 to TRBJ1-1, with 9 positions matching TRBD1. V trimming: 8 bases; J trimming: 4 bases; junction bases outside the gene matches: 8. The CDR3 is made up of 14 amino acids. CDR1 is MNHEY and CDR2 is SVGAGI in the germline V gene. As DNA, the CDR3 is TGTGCCAGCCTAAGGACAGGGGAGGGCACTGAAGCTTTCTTT. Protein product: CASLRTGEGTEAFF.

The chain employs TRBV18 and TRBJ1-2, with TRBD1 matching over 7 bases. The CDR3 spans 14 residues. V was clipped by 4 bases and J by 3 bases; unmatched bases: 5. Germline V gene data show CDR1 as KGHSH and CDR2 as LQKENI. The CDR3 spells CASSLQGPDYGYTF. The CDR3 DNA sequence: TGTGCCAGCTCACTACAGGGGCCTGACTATGGCTACACCTTC. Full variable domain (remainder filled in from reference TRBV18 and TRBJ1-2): NAGVMQNPRHLVRRRGQEARLRCSPMKGHSHVYWYRQLPEEGLKFMVYLQKENIIDESGMPKERFSAEFPKEGPSILRIQQVVRGDSAAYFCASSLQGPDYGYTFGSGTRLTVV.